The TCR beta chain described here comes from a study of T cell responses to AZD1222 COVID-19 vaccine. Study overall: Some second doses came at about 4 weeks and others at about 12 weeks; these were pooled.

A word on this clone: Its antigen is unidentified.

Study results and limitations: Reportedly, nearly half of unique spike TCRs recognized epitopes outside B.1.351/B.1.1.7 mutations. Donors were largely white British and mainly female; clonal diversity was possibly underestimated. The breadth and depth of Spike-specific TCRs increased once two AZD1222 doses had been given.

TCRdb's copy holds only in-frame clones and misses some; the assay was immunoSEQ multiplex PCR. The sample has roughly 100,000 clones; about 92% are singletons. This TCR derives from an adult in good health. The sample in question was peripheral blood, obtained on day 0 of AZD1222 vaccination.

The CDR3 here is CAIWARSSYTF. The CDR3, as DNA: TGTGCCATCTGGGCGAGAAGTAGCTACACCTTC. The chain carries TRBV12-3 or TRBV12-4 and TRBJ1-2; D gene ambiguous. The CDR3 sequence is 11 residues long. Trimming removed 10 bases from V and 9 bases from J, with 15 bases in between.